This TCR beta chain was sequenced during a study of blood T cells in healthy people across ages. Across the study: With template switching, about one barcoded beta molecule was captured per two T cells.

To note about this clonotype: As yet, its antigen is unknown.

The germline gives CDR1 SQVTM, CDR2 ANQGSEA. There are 12 residues in the CDR3. V was shortened by 5 bases and J by 7 bases, with 14 bases between the two germline ends. Sample-barcoded 5' priming and a J-beta primer mix drove a second PCR of about 6 to 12 cycles. TCRdb re-analysed the 5' RACE reads in MiXCR, keeping a single row per CDR3 protein. Of more than 700,000 distinct CDR3 sequences in the sample, about 53% are singletons; the top ten hold roughly two fifths. Study results and limitations: Versus aged donors, long-lived donors had higher diversity and more naive CD4+ cells. No conclusive comparison of naive versus antigen-experienced cells was possible with unsorted PBMCs.

This TCR was recovered from a man older than 75 in good health. The sequenced sample consisted of blood. The rearrangement links TRBV29-1 to TRBJ1-2; no firm D call. The CDR3 DNA is TGCAGCGTTCCGCCCGGTGTAGGTGGCTACACCTTC. As protein: CSVPPGVGGYTF.